The clone carrying this TCR beta chain was seen only a few times. From the RT-PCR reads, TCRdb called clonotypes with MiXCR, one entry per CDR3 protein. The table lists approximately 500,000 distinct CDR3 sequences, around 21% of them singletons. The data belong to a study of response to subunit inactivated influenza vaccine. These data were likewise used in another study, on T cells expressing NK-cell markers. This second study says: With UMIs, 5'RACE template switching was used to make TCR beta cDNA. There were seven HCMV-seropositive donors and one seronegative donor among the eight sequenced. An anti-gamma-delta TCR antibody restricted sorting to alpha-beta TCR T cells in several experiments. In a handful of donors, dominant CD3+CD56+NKG2C+ clones formed roughly 1.0-7.5% of CD8+ cells. Evidence did not settle whether expanded NKG2C+ T cell clones targeted HCMV.

This clonotype originated in a man between 50 and 59 years old who received an inactivated influenza vaccine. Here the sequenced sample was CD4+ T cells sorted from PBMCs, taken 12 days after vaccination.

CDR3 amino acids: CASRPGLAGGLYNEQFF. The CDR3 coding sequence is TGTGCCAGCAGGCCGGGACTAGCGGGAGGTCTCTACAATGAGCAGTTCTTC. This chain connects TRBV12-3 or TRBV12-4 to TRBJ2-1, with TRBD2 matching 15 bases. V gave up 6 bases and J gave up 3 bases; unmatched junction bases: 6. The CDR3 loop spans 17 amino acids.